This T cell receptor (beta chain) was documented in a study of T-cell memory formation after mild COVID-19. Study-level findings and limits: Clones shrinking between day 15 and 85 showed a balanced CD4/CD8 split, and those that grew later tilted toward CD4+.

TCRalpha and TCRbeta libraries used 5'RACE with constant-segment primers and UMIs. TCRdb re-derived calls from the 5' RACE reads in MiXCR, one entry per CDR3 protein. In the table there are hundreds of thousands of distinct CDR3 sequences, approximately 19% of which are singletons. The CDR3 covers 10 residues. This clonotype was detected a few times. Its antigen is not known. The TCR originated in an adult woman who had mild COVID-19 (a few samples of this study predate the infection). Cell type and time point are not known. The chain joins TRBV21-1 to TRBJ2-7. TRBV21-1 is a pseudogene. The sample was PBMCs or a T cell subset sorted from them (not recorded which). CDR3 amino acids: CASFHSEQYF. DNA of the CDR3: TGTGCCAGCTTTCACAGCGAGCAGTACTTC.